The clone carrying this T cell receptor beta chain was counted ten times or more. The data stem from a study of early T cells in non-severe SARS-CoV-2 infection. Study-wide background: Sequencing used unsorted whole-blood bulk RNA, so chains lack pairing.

This CDR3 region has 13 residues. Germline values: CDR1 MNHNS, CDR2 SASEGT. Trimming pared 3 bases from V and 3 bases from J, leaving 9 bases between. Unique molecular identifier tags were affixed to discrete cDNA molecules. TCRdb re-analysed the 5' RACE reads in MiXCR, keeping a single row per CDR3 protein. The sample contains 30,000 to 40,000 distinct CDR3 sequences, 7% to 7.5% of which appear only once. The chain couples TRBV6-1 to TRBJ2-7, with D unresolved. The sequence came from an adult who was a healthcare worker with PCR-confirmed SARS-CoV-2 infection or an uninfected control (not recorded which). This material consisted of whole blood, taken at baseline. The CDR3 is CASSDYPFYEQYV. CDR3 nucleotide sequence: TGTGCCAGCAGTGACTACCCCTTCTACGAGCAGTACGTC.